This is a list of T cell receptor beta chains from one sample in a study of T cells in Graves' hyperthyroidism and ophthalmopathy. TCRdb re-analysed the multiplex PCR reads in MiXCR, keeping a single row per CDR3 protein. Of 540,000 or so distinct CDR3 sequences in the sample, 15% to 19% are singletons; the top ten hold about 7%. Sequenced material: blood. The receptors stem from a woman aged 30 to 39 with Graves' hyperthyroidism. The CDR3 runs from the conserved cysteine through the conserved F or W. Fields, in order: D gene, V gene, J gene, clone size, CDR3 length, CDR3 protein, CDR3 DNA. D genes are given only for firm matches. Size values are once, few and many counts, or a class for expanded clones, and some rows have none.

>-|TRBV2|TRBJ1-6|many|15
CASSDRTVYNSPLHF
TGTGCCAGCAGCGACCGGACAGTGTATAATTCACCCCTCCACTTT
>-|TRBV20-1|TRBJ1-5|few|14
CSARGGHSNQPQHF
TGCAGTGCTAGGGGAGGACACAGCAATCAGCCCCAGCATTTT
>-|TRBV14|TRBJ2-1|-|19
CASSQGVGAGGWSYNEQFF
TGTGCCAGCAGCCAAGGAGTCGGGGCCGGTGGCTGGTCCTACAATGAGCAGTTCTTC
>-|TRBV10-1|TRBJ1-5|-|15
CASSEYYMGNQPQHF
TGCGCCAGCAGTGAGTATTATATGGGCAATCAGCCCCAGCATTTT
>-|TRBV2|TRBJ2-1|few|14
CASVHRDPYNEQFF
TGTGCCAGCGTCCACAGGGATCCCTACAATGAGCAGTTCTTC
>TRBD1|TRBV12-3/TRBV12-4|TRBJ2-6|few|18
CASSYDRALISGANVLTF
TGTGCCAGCAGCTACGACAGGGCTCTTATTTCTGGGGCCAACGTCCTGACTTTC
>-|TRBV28|TRBJ1-5|many|16
CASSLRSGMVNQPQHF
TGTGCCAGCAGTTTAAGATCTGGGATGGTCAATCAGCCCCAGCATTTT
>TRBD2|TRBV20-1|TRBJ2-3|-|14
CSAILAGGGDTQYF
TGCAGTGCTATACTAGCGGGAGGGGGAGATACGCAGTATTTT
>TRBD2|TRBV20-1|TRBJ2-1|many|15
CSATGLAGVRNEQFF
TGCAGTGCTACGGGACTAGCGGGAGTCCGGAATGAGCAGTTCTTC
>-|TRBV7-6|TRBJ2-2|many|17
CASSPGPAHTNTGELFF
TGTGCCAGCAGCCCAGGGCCAGCACATACGAACACCGGGGAGCTGTTTTTT
>-|TRBV12-3/TRBV12-4|TRBJ1-5|many|12
CASKFSNQPQHF
TGTGCCAGCAAGTTCAGCAATCAGCCCCAGCATTTT
>TRBD1|TRBV20-1|TRBJ2-7|many|13
CSAIRQGAYEQYF
TGCAGTGCGATAAGACAGGGGGCCTACGAGCAGTACTTC
>-|TRBV3-1|TRBJ2-7|few|13
CASSQDASYEQYF
TGTGCCAGCAGCCAAGACGCTTCCTACGAGCAGTACTTC
>-|TRBV4-2|TRBJ2-1|-|14
CASSQGPEVYEQFF
TGTGCCAGCAGCCAAGGCCCTGAGGTCTATGAGCAGTTCTTC
>-|TRBV28|TRBJ1-3|-|14
CASSFVGAGNTIYF
TGTGCCAGCAGTTTTGTAGGGGCTGGAAACACCATATATTTT
>-|TRBV7-2|TRBJ2-5|many|12
CASSRYQETQYF
TGTGCCAGCTCACGGTACCAAGAGACCCAGTACTTC
>-|TRBV11-2|TRBJ2-1|many|16
CASEWNGESTYNEQFF
TGTGCCAGCGAGTGGAACGGGGAGAGCACCTACAATGAGCAGTTCTTC
>-|TRBV2|TRBJ2-1|many|11
CASSGGLEQFF
TGTGCCAGCAGTGGGGGGCTCGAGCAGTTCTTC
>-|TRBV15|TRBJ2-2|many|17
CATRKPLGVTNTGELFF
TGTGCCACCAGGAAACCCCTGGGGGTAACGAACACCGGGGAGCTGTTTTTT
>-|TRBV2|TRBJ1-5|few|12
CASSGLYQPQHF
TGTGCCAGCAGTGGTTTGTATCAGCCCCAGCATTTT
>-|TRBV3-1|TRBJ1-3|many|13
CASSAGIGNTIYF
TGTGCCAGCAGCGCAGGGATTGGAAACACCATATATTTT
>TRBD1|TRBV9|TRBJ1-2|few|16
CASSVRGDREPSGYTF
TGTGCCAGCAGCGTCAGGGGGGACAGGGAGCCCTCTGGCTACACCTTC
>TRBD2|TRBV6-1|TRBJ2-3|many|17
CASRNHLSGSGPDTQYF
TGTGCCAGCAGGAACCACCTCAGCGGGAGTGGCCCAGATACGCAGTATTTT
>-|TRBV2|TRBJ1-1|many|16
CASSLASTSIVTEAFF
TGTGCCAGCAGTCTTGCCTCGACATCGATAGTCACTGAAGCTTTCTTT
>-|TRBV27|TRBJ1-5|many|15
CASSLAGVPNQPQHF
TGTGCCAGCAGTTTAGCGGGGGTACCAAATCAGCCCCAGCATTTT
>-|TRBV15|TRBJ1-3|-|15
CATSRGTATGNTIYF
TGTGCCACCAGCAGAGGTACAGCGACTGGAAACACCATATATTTT
>TRBD2|TRBV24-1|TRBJ2-1|many|19
CATSDPGTSGRSSYNEQFF
TGTGCCACCAGTGACCCAGGGACTAGCGGGAGGAGCTCCTACAATGAGCAGTTCTTC
>-|TRBV20-1|TRBJ1-2|many|11
CSARGDYGYTF
TGCAGTGCTAGAGGTGACTATGGCTACACCTTC
>TRBD2|TRBV11-2|TRBJ2-7|many|15
CASSLTGLAGAEQYF
TGTGCCAGCAGCTTAACGGGACTAGCGGGAGCCGAGCAGTACTTC
>-|TRBV7-9|TRBJ1-5|-|15
CASSSNESFNQPQHF
TGTGCCAGCAGCAGCAACGAAAGCTTCAATCAGCCCCAGCATTTT
>TRBD2|TRBV20-1|TRBJ2-4|-|14
CSARIAGGENIQYF
TGCAGTGCTAGGATAGCGGGAGGAGAAAACATTCAGTACTTC
>-|TRBV11-2|TRBJ2-7|many|13
CASSTRDLYEQYF
TGTGCCAGCAGCACCCGGGACCTCTACGAGCAGTACTTC
>-|TRBV5-1|TRBJ2-2|many|15
CASSPDLRGTGELFF
TGCGCCAGCAGCCCGGACTTAAGAGGGACCGGGGAGCTGTTTTTT
>-|TRBV14|TRBJ2-1|few|16
CASSQDSPVRNNEQFF
TGTGCCAGCAGCCAAGATAGCCCAGTTCGCAACAATGAGCAGTTCTTC
>TRBD2|TRBV5-1|TRBJ2-1|few|15
CASSRGLAGGYEQFF
TGCGCCAGCAGCCGAGGACTAGCGGGAGGCTATGAGCAGTTCTTC
>TRBD2|TRBV6-2/TRBV6-3|TRBJ2-3|many|15
CASRTGLVGADTQYF
TGTGCCAGCAGAACGGGACTAGTTGGCGCAGATACGCAGTATTTT
>-|TRBV3-1|TRBJ2-3|many|19
CASSPSELRDPRSGDTQYF
TGTGCCAGCAGCCCATCAGAACTCCGGGACCCTCGGTCTGGAGATACGCAGTATTTT
>TRBD1|TRBV27|TRBJ2-7|many|15
CASSLTGQGDYEQYF
TGTGCCAGCAGCCTTACGGGACAGGGGGACTACGAGCAGTACTTC
>TRBD1|TRBV28|TRBJ2-5|-|15
CASSLDRASQETQYF
TGTGCCAGCAGTTTGGACAGGGCGTCCCAAGAGACCCAGTACTTC
>-|TRBV10-3|TRBJ2-4|once|13
CAISRDDGNIQYF
TGTGCCATCAGCCGGGATGACGGAAACATTCAGTACTTC
>-|TRBV7-9|TRBJ2-7|-|15
CASSSGPPRPHEQYF
TGTGCCAGCAGCTCAGGGCCCCCACGTCCCCACGAGCAGTACTTC
>-|TRBV7-8|TRBJ2-7|many|12
CASSLKSYEQYF
TGTGCCAGCAGCTTAAAGTCCTACGAGCAGTACTTC
>TRBD1|TRBV15|TRBJ1-2|-|15
CATSRETGRGYGYTF
TGTGCCACCAGCAGGGAGACAGGGAGAGGCTATGGCTACACCTTC
>-|TRBV10-3|TRBJ2-2|few|15
CAISGHNRATGELFF
TGTGCCATCAGCGGCCATAATAGGGCCACCGGGGAGCTGTTTTTT
>-|TRBV19|TRBJ1-1|few|12
CASSIDQPEAFF
TGTGCCAGTAGTATAGATCAGCCTGAAGCTTTCTTT
>-|TRBV4-1|TRBJ2-2|many|14
CASSQGQNTGELFF
TGCGCCAGCAGCCAGGGACAGAACACCGGGGAGCTGTTTTTT
>-|TRBV27|TRBJ2-3|many|12
CASSEGTDTQYF
TGTGCCAGCAGTGAAGGCACAGATACGCAGTATTTT
>TRBD1|TRBV20-1|TRBJ1-2|many|15
CSAREDRHPNYGYTF
TGCAGTGCTAGAGAGGACAGGCATCCCAACTATGGCTACACCTTC
>TRBD2|TRBV9|TRBJ2-1|few|16
CASSVGLAGNYNEQFF
TGTGCCAGCAGCGTCGGACTAGCGGGAAACTACAATGAGCAGTTCTTC
>-|TRBV12-3/TRBV12-4|TRBJ2-1|many|14
CASSLVPEKDEQFF
TGTGCCAGCAGTTTAGTTCCCGAAAAGGATGAGCAGTTCTTC
>-|TRBV7-2|TRBJ2-7|many|13
CASSLARGSEQYF
TGTGCCAGCAGCTTAGCGAGGGGGAGCGAGCAGTACTTC
>-|TRBV6-1|TRBJ2-7|-|14
CASTGHSLNYEQYF
TGTGCCAGCACCGGACACTCCCTAAACTACGAGCAGTACTTC
>TRBD1|TRBV3-1|TRBJ1-4|-|15
CASSARDRTREKLFF
TGTGCCAGCAGCGCCCGGGACAGGACAAGAGAAAAACTGTTTTTT
>-|TRBV28|TRBJ2-7|many|15
CASSLSIQGTYEQYF
TGTGCCAGCAGTTTATCTATCCAGGGGACCTACGAGCAGTACTTC
>-|TRBV9|TRBJ2-2|many|15
CASSVGGANTGELFF
TGTGCCAGCAGTGTGGGGGGAGCGAACACCGGGGAGCTGTTTTTT